The 17 T cell receptor beta chains below were found in one sample sequenced in a study of naive CD8 T cells in extremely preterm neonates. Clones were read by immunoSEQ multiplex PCR, and TCRdb kept only the in-frame ones, dropping some. Of 5,500 to 9,000 clones detected, more than 95% appear once; the ten largest clones hold approximately 0.4%. Material for sequencing was naive CD8+ T cells from blood. The origin of the receptors is a human donor in good health.

This chain joins TRBV7-9 and TRBJ2-3; D gene unclear. The germline CDR1 and CDR2 sequences are SEHNR and FQNEAQ (reference sequence). The CDR3 spans 14 residues. V was cut by 1 base and J by 5 bases, with 10 bases left in between. CDR3 bases: TGTGCCAGCAGCTTAGGAGGATCTGAAGATACGCAGTATTTT. Encoded protein: CASSLGGSEDTQYF.

CDR3 DNA: TGTGCCAGCAGCCACTCGGTGCAGGGGATAAGGGGCAATTCACCCCTCCACTTT. This codes for CASSHSVQGIRGNSPLHF. The chain is built from TRBV27 and TRBJ1-6, with a tentative D call TRBD1 (6 bases). The CDR3 is made up of 18 amino acids. The germline gives CDR1 MNHEY, CDR2 SMNVEV (reference sequence). V was clipped by 6 bases and J by 7 bases, with 25 bases between them.

The V call is TRBV9, the J call TRBJ2-7; D may be TRBD1 (6 bases). From germline, CDR1 is SGDLS and CDR2 YYNGEE. V lost 0 bases and J 3 bases, leaving 19 bases between the germline ends. CDR3 length: 17 residues. CDR3 loop: CASSVGTDATGFYEQYF. The DNA of the CDR3 is TGTGCCAGCAGCGTAGGGACGGACGCGACAGGTTTCTACGAGCAGTACTTC.

The rearrangement joins TRBV7-9 to TRBJ2-1, with TRBD1 matching 9 bases. The germline V gene encodes CDR1 SEHNR and CDR2 FQNEAQ (reference sequence). This CDR3 has 16 amino acids. After removal of 7 bases from V and 5 bases from J, the junction contained 12 bases not matched to a gene. The CDR3, as DNA: TGTGCCAGCACCTCCGACAGGGGGTCTCTGAACAATGAGCAGTTCTTC. Amino acids: CASTSDRGSLNNEQFF.

This clone was seen a single time. The chain uses TRBV7-6 and TRBJ2-7; the D is unclear. Per germline, CDR1 SGHVS and CDR2 FNYEAQ. V was cut by 1 base and J by 4 bases, with 11 bases left in between. This CDR3 is built from 14 residues. The CDR3 bases are TGTGCCAGCAGCTTAGGAAGTGCGAGATACGAGCAGTACTTC. Protein product: CASSLGSARYEQYF.

The CDR3 DNA is TGTGCCAGCAGTTATAGCGGACAGGGGGCGACTGAAGCTTTCTTT. This sequence encodes CASSYSGQGATEAFF. The chain carries TRBV6-5 and TRBJ1-1, with 11 bases matching TRBD1. The CDR3 runs to 15 residues. The germline V gene has CDR1 MNHEY and CDR2 SVGAGI. Germline trimming cut 3 bases from V and 5 bases from J; bases unmatched to any gene: 5.

This chain uses TRBV19 with TRBJ2-7, with 7 positions matching TRBD2. CDR3 length equals 15 residues. In germline, CDR1 is LNHDA, CDR2 SQIVND (reference sequence). With V trimmed by 2 bases and J by 6 bases, 10 bases remained unmatched. The CDR3 DNA sequence: TGTGCCAGTAGTATAAACTTAGGGAGGGCGGCCGAGCAGTACTTC. Protein product: CASSINLGRAAEQYF.

The gene calls are TRBV9 and TRBJ2-7, with 7 bases lining up with TRBD2. V lost 0 bases, J lost 0 bases, and 6 bases stayed unmatched. The germline gives CDR1 SGDLS, CDR2 YYNGEE. This CDR3 spans 16 amino acids. The CDR3 DNA follows: TGTGCCAGCAGCGTAGGGTCTGGCGGGGGCTCCTACGAGCAGTACTTC. Its translation: CASSVGSGGGSYEQYF.

The chain carries TRBV6-1 and TRBJ1-2; 7 bases fit TRBD1. V trimming: 2 bases; J trimming: 6 bases; junction bases outside the gene matches: 12. This CDR3 has 16 residues. Germline CDR1 is MNHNS and CDR2 is SASEGT. CDR3 bases: TGTGCCAGCAGTGAATGGCGCGGACAGGACCACGATGGCTACACCTTC. This sequence encodes CASSEWRGQDHDGYTF.

V is TRBV7-9 and J is TRBJ1-1; 10 positions agree with TRBD1. The CDR3 extends over 13 amino acids. Germline loops: CDR1 SEHNR, CDR2 FQNEAQ (reference sequence). The V and J ends lost 6 bases and 4 bases, in that order; junction bases with no gene match: 2. The CDR3: CASSRTGGTEAFF. The CDR3 coding sequence is TGTGCCAGCAGTCGGACAGGGGGCACTGAAGCTTTCTTT.

The chain is built from TRBV29-1 and TRBJ2-7; 9 bases line up with TRBD1. With 7 bases clipped from V and 0 bases from J, the junction kept 10 bases outside the gene matches. Germline CDR1 and CDR2: SQVTM and ANQGSEA. The length of the CDR3 is 15 residues. CDR3 loop: CSAKTGTGSSYEQYF. The CDR3 DNA sequence: TGCAGCGCCAAAACCGGGACAGGGAGCTCCTACGAGCAGTACTTC.

This clone appeared a single time. The gene calls are TRBV7-8 and TRBJ2-5; weak D call: TRBD1 (5 bases). This CDR3 spans 14 amino acids. The germline V gene has CDR1 SGHVS and CDR2 FQNEAQ. V gave up 1 base and J gave up 1 base, with 7 bases separating them. The chain's CDR3 is CASSLVDSQETQYF. The CDR3 bases are TGTGCCAGCAGCTTAGTAGACAGCCAAGAGACCCAGTACTTC.

Only one count was recorded for this clone. The gene calls are TRBV4-2 and TRBJ2-7; possible D gene TRBD1, 5 bases. V lost 0 bases and J 1 base, leaving 13 bases between the germline ends. CDR1 and CDR2 from the germline V gene are LGHNA and YNFKEQ. This CDR3 has 16 residues. CDR3 loop: CASSQDSPGPSYEQYF. The CDR3 bases are TGTGCCAGCAGCCAAGATAGCCCAGGGCCGTCCTACGAGCAGTACTTC.

The chain is built from TRBV6-1 and TRBJ1-6; 9 positions agree with TRBD1. CDR1 and CDR2 from the germline V gene are MNHNS and SASEGT. CDR3 length: 15 residues. J lost 10 bases, V lost 7 bases, and 11 bases had no gene match. The CDR3: CASILEITGGSPLHF. DNA for the CDR3: TGTGCCAGCATATTGGAGATTACAGGGGGCTCACCCCTCCACTTT.

The chain has TRBV7-3 and TRBJ1-2, with 8 positions matching TRBD1. V trimming: 1 base; J trimming: 2 bases; junction bases outside the gene matches: 0. Germline lookup yields CDR1 SGHTA and CDR2 FQGTGA. CDR3 length: 14 amino acids. CDR3 loop: CASSLNRGNYGYTF. The DNA for the CDR3 is TGTGCCAGCAGCTTAAACAGGGGGAACTATGGCTACACCTTC. The full variable domain, its missing parts supplied by reference TRBV7-3 and TRBJ1-2, is GAGVSQTPSNKVTEKGKYVELRCDPISGHTALYWYRQSLGQGPEFLIYFQGTGAADDSGLPNDRFFAVRPEGSVSTLKIQRTERGDSAVYLCASSLNRGNYGYTFGSGTRLTVV.

This clone was recorded once. The gene calls are TRBV2 and TRBJ1-2; 8 positions match TRBD1. Germline V CDR1 and CDR2: SNHLY, FYNNEI. The length of the CDR3 is 15 residues. V shed 5 bases and J 4 bases; nucleotides not matched to a gene: 9. In DNA, the CDR3 is TGTGCCAGCAGTTGGACAGGGCCAAAACCCTATGGCTACACCTTC. It is translated as CASSWTGPKPYGYTF.

V is TRBV7-9 and J is TRBJ2-1; D perhaps matches TRBD2 (7 bases). Per germline, CDR1 SEHNR and CDR2 FQNEAQ (reference sequence). CDR3 length equals 15 residues. V dropped 4 bases and J dropped 5 bases, with 15 bases sitting between them. This CDR3 reads CASSSVGGHHNEQFF. Here the CDR3 DNA reads TGTGCCAGCAGCTCGGTGGGGGGGCATCACAATGAGCAGTTCTTC.